The next 13 T cell receptor beta chains were all read from a single sample in a study of T cells in Graves' hyperthyroidism and ophthalmopathy. Amplification of TCR beta CDR3 regions was performed using RNA transcripts as template. HTBI primers drove first-round RT-PCR of the TCR CDR3. TCRdb recomputed calls from the multiplex PCR reads with MiXCR, one row per CDR3 protein. The table shows 200,000 to 250,000 distinct CDR3 sequences, with 16% occurring only once. Source material: blood. The receptors come from a woman aged 18-29 years with Graves' ophthalmopathy.

This clonotype was seen ten or more times. This rearrangement joins TRBV9 to TRBJ1-1; 8 nucleotides line up with TRBD1. This CDR3 spans 14 amino acids. The V segment lost 3 bases and the J segment 4 bases; nucleotides outside the gene matches: 5. The V gene's germline CDR1 is SGDLS and CDR2 YYNGEE. The CDR3 DNA reads as TGTGCCAGCAGCGCAGGGGGCGGGAGCACTGAAGCTTTCTTT. This encodes CASSAGGGSTEAFF.

In this sample, this clonotype turned up many times. This chain connects TRBV5-5 to TRBJ1-2; TRBD1 matches at 7 bases. V shed 6 bases and J 2 bases; nucleotides not matched to a gene: 4. Germline V gene sequence: CDR1 SGHKS, CDR2 YYEKEE (reference sequence). This CDR3 contains 13 residues. This CDR3 reads CASTRQGNYGYTF. CDR3 DNA: TGTGCCAGCACCCGACAGGGCAACTATGGCTACACCTTC. The entire variable domain, with the rest obtained from reference TRBV5-5 and TRBJ1-2, is as follows: DAGVTQSPTHLIKTRGQQVTLRCSPISGHKSVSWYQQVLGQGPQFIFQYYEKEERGRGNFPDRFSARQFPNYSSELNVNALLLGDSALYLCASTRQGNYGYTFGSGTRLTVV.

The chain has TRBV24-1 and TRBJ2-2; possible D gene TRBD2, 5 bases. CDR1 KGHDR and CDR2 SFDVKD come from the germline V gene. This CDR3 contains 19 residues. Deletions cut 2 bases from V and 4 bases from J, with 22 bases between. CDR3 amino acids: CATSDSTMRAGGSTGELFF. DNA for the CDR3: TGTGCCACCAGTGATTCGACGATGAGGGCAGGTGGGAGCACCGGGGAGCTGTTTTTT.

This clonotype has a handful of counts. This clone may be a read error of a much larger clone one base away. The chain links TRBV6-1 to TRBJ2-2; tentatively, D is TRBD2 (5 bases). CDR1 is MNHNS and CDR2 is SASEGT in the germline V gene. The CDR3 runs to 16 residues. This CDR3 reads CASSDWGISNTGELVF. CDR3 coding DNA: TGTGCCAGCAGTGATTGGGGAATAAGCAACACCGGGGAGCTGGTTTTT.

The sample holds many counts of this clonotype. J is TRBJ1-2 and V is TRBV28; D gene uncertain. Deletions cut 8 bases from V and 5 bases from J, with 3 bases between. The CDR3 extends over 9 amino acids. Looked up from germline, CDR1 is MDHEN and CDR2 is SYDVKM. The CDR3 coding sequence is TGTGCCAGCGGGTATGGCTACACCTTC. Amino acids: CASGYGYTF.

CDR3 sequence reads: CASSYVGLAGGETQYF. In DNA form, the CDR3 reads TGTGCCAGCAGTTACGTCGGACTAGCGGGAGGGGAGACCCAGTACTTC. This chain joins TRBV12-3 or TRBV12-4 and TRBJ2-5; 15 bases are a match to TRBD2. The J segment lost 5 bases and the V segment lost 4 bases, leaving 5 bases of the junction unmatched. This CDR3 has 16 amino acids.

The chain recombines TRBV28 with TRBJ1-5; tentatively, D is TRBD1 (6 bases). Germline CDR1 is MDHEN and CDR2 is SYDVKM. The CDR3 covers 16 residues. Trimming removed 4 bases from V and 3 bases from J, with 16 bases in between. The chain's CDR3 is CASSSPGHQNNQPQHF. CDR3 nucleotides: TGTGCCAGCAGTTCTCCGGGACACCAAAACAATCAGCCCCAGCATTTT.

Comment on this clonotype: At one of its ends the junction is not consistent with the germline gene, which may arise from a read error. This chain connects TRBV7-7 to TRBJ2-7; 9 bases fit TRBD1. CDR1 is SSHAT and CDR2 is FNYEAQ in the germline V gene (reference sequence). This CDR3 contains 16 residues. CDR3 coding DNA: TGTGCTAGCAGCTCAGGCCCGGGACAGGGTCAATACGAGCAGTACTTC. It is translated as CASSSGPGQGQYEQYF.

The CDR3 is CASSWGQSNTGELFF. For the CDR3, the DNA is TGTGCCAGCAGCTGGGGACAGTCGAACACCGGGGAGCTGTTTTTT. V and J are TRBV5-5 and TRBJ2-2; 7 nucleotides align to TRBD1. The germline CDR1 and CDR2 sequences are SGHKS and YYEKEE (reference sequence). This CDR3 region has 15 residues. V shed 3 bases, J shed 0 bases, and the junction held 2 bases outside the gene matches.

This clonotype was counted ten times or more. CDR3 loop: CASTPYRGGLGETQYF. For the CDR3, the DNA is TGTGCCAGCACCCCATATCGGGGGGGGTTAGGAGAGACCCAGTACTTC. The rearrangement links TRBV7-6 to TRBJ2-5, with TRBD2 matching over 8 bases. The germline gives CDR1 SGHVS, CDR2 FNYEAQ. CDR3 size: 16 residues. V trimming: 7 bases; J trimming: 4 bases; junction bases outside the gene matches: 14. Complete variable domain (other parts from reference TRBV7-6 and TRBJ2-5): GAGVSQSPRYKVTKRGQDVALRCDPISGHVSLYWYRQALGQGPEFLTYFNYEAQQDKSGLPNDRFSAERPEGSISTLTIQRTEQRDSAMYRCASTPYRGGLGETQYFGPGTRLLVL.

The chain is built from TRBV6-8 and TRBJ1-2, with 8 bases fitting TRBD1. The CDR3 is made up of 14 amino acids. Germline values: CDR1 MNHGY, CDR2 SAAAGT. V lost 6 bases and J lost 5; bases outside the gene matches: 8. CDR3: CASSRTGNPYGYTF. As DNA, the CDR3 is TGTGCCAGCAGCCGGACAGGGAATCCTTATGGCTACACCTTC.

There are many counts of this clonotype. The CDR3 region is CASSPDWASSYNSPLHF. In DNA, the CDR3 is TGTGCCAGCAGCCCGGATTGGGCGAGCTCCTATAATTCACCCCTCCACTTT. The chain recombines TRBV7-4 with TRBJ1-6; D is ambiguous. Trimming stripped 5 bases from V and 0 bases from J, with 14 bases between. Germline CDR1 reads SGHVT; CDR2 reads SQSDAQ. The length of the CDR3 is 17 residues.

This clonotype was seen many times. The rearrangement links TRBV2 to TRBJ1-5; possible D gene TRBD1, 6 bases. CDR1 SNHLY and CDR2 FYNNEI come from the germline V gene. The CDR3 runs to 18 residues. Trimming left V 6 bases short and J 1 base short, with 22 bases between. DNA of the CDR3: TGTGCCAGCAGGGGGACATTCGCCAGAGGTAGCAGCAATCAGCCCCAGCATTTT. Its protein is CASRGTFARGSSNQPQHF.